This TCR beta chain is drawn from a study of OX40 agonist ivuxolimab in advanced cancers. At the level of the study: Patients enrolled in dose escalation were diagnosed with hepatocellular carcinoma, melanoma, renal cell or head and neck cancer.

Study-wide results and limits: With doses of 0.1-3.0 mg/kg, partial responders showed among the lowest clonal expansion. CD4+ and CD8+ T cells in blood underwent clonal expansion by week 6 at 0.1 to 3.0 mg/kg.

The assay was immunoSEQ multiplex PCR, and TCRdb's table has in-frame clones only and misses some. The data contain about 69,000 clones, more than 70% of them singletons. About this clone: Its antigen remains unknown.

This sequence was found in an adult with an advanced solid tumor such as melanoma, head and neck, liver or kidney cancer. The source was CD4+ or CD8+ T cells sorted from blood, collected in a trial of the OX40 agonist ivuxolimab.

Written as DNA, the CDR3 is TGTGCCAGCAGACTCGGGACAGGGGCAGGCTACGAGCAGTACTTC. Its translation: CASRLGTGAGYEQYF. The genes are TRBV6-6 and TRBJ2-7; 10 bases agree with TRBD1. This CDR3 region has 15 residues. Germline V gives CDR1 MNHNY, CDR2 SVGAGI (reference sequence). V trimming: 6 bases; J trimming: 3 bases; junction bases outside the gene matches: 8.